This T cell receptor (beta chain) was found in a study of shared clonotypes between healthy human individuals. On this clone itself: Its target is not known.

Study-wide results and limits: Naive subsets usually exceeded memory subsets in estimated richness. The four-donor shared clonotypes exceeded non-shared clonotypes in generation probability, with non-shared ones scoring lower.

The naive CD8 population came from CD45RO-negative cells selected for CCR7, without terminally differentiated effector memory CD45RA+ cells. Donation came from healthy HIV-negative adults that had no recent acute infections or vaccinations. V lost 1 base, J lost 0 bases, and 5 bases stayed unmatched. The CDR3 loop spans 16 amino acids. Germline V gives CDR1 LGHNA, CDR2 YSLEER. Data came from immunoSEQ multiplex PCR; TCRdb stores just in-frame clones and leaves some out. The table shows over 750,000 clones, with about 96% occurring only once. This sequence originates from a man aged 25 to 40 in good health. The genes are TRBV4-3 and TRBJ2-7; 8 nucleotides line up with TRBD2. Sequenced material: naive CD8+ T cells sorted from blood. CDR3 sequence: CASSQGSGRSSYEQYF. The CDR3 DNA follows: TGCGCCAGCAGCCAAGGGAGCGGGAGAAGCTCCTACGAGCAGTACTTC.